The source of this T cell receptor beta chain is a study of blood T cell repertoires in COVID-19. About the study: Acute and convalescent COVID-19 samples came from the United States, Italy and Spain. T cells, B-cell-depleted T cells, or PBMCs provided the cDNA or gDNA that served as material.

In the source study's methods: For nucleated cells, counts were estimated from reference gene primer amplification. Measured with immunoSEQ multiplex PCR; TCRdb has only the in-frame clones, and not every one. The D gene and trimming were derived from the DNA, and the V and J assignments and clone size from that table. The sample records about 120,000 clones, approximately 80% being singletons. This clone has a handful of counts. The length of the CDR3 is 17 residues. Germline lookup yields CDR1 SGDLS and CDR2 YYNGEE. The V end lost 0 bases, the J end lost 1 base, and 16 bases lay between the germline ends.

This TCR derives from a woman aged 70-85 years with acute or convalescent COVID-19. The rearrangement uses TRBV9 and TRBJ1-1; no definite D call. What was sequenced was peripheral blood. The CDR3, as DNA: TGTGCCAGCAGCGTAGAAGGCGGGAGGGAACCGAACACTGAAGCTTTCTTT. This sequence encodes CASSVEGGREPNTEAFF.